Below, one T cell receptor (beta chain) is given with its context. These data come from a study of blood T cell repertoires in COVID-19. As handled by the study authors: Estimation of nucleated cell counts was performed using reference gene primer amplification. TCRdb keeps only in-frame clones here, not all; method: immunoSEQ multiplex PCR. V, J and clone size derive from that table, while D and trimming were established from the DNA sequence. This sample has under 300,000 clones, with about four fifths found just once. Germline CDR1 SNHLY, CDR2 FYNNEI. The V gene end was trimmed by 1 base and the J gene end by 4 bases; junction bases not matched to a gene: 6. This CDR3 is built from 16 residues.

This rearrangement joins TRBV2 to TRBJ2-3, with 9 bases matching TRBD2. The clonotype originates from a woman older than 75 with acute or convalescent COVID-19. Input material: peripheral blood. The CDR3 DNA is TGTGCCAGCAGTGAAGGCTTAGCGGGGGAGTCAGATACGCAGTATTTT. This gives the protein CASSEGLAGESDTQYF.